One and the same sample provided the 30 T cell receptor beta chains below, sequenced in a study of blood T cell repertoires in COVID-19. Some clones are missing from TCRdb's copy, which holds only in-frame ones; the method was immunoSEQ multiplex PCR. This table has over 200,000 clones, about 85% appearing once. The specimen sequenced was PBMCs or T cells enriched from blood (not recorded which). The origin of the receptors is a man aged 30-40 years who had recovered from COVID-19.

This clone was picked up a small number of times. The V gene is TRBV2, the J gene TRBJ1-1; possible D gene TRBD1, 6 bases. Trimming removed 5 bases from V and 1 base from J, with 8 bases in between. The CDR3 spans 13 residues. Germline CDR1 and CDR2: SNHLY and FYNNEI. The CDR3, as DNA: TGTGCCAGCAGTAGGACAGCGAACACTGAAGCTTTCTTT. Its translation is CASSRTANTEAFF. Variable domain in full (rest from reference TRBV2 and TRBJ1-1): EPEVTQTPSHQVTQMGQEVILRCVPISNHLYFYWYRQILGQKVEFLVSFYNNEISEKSEIFDDQFSVERPDGSNFTLKIRSTKLEDSAMYFCASSRTANTEAFFGQGTRLTVV.

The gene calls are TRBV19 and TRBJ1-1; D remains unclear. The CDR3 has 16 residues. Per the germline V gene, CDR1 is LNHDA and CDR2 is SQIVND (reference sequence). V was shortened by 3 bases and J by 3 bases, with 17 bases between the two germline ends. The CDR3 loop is CASSMLTLGRDTEAFF. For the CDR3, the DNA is TGTGCCAGTAGTATGTTGACACTTGGGAGGGACACTGAAGCTTTCTTT.

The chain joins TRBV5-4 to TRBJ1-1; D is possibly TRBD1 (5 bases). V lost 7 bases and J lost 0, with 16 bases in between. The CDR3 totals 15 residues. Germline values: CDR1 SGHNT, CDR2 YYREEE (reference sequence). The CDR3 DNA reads TGTGCCAGCCACCCTGGGGGGGGGATGAACACTGAAGCTTTCTTT. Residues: CASHPGGGMNTEAFF.

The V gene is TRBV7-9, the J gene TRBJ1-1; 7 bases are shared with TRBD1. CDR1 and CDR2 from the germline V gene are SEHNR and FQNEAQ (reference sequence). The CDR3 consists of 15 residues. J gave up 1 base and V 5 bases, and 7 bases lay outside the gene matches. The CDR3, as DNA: TGTGCCAGCAGCCCCAGAGGGGGCCCGAACACTGAAGCTTTCTTT. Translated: CASSPRGGPNTEAFF.

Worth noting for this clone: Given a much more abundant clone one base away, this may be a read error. The CDR3 DNA reads TGTGCCAGCAGCGCGAGACAGGGGCCTGGAAACACCATATATTTT. This sequence encodes CASSARQGPGNTIYF. The chain combines TRBV11-3 with TRBJ1-3, with 8 positions matching TRBD1. V trimming: 5 bases; J trimming: 2 bases; junction bases outside the gene matches: 5. The CDR3 contains 15 residues. In germline, CDR1 is SGHNT, CDR2 YENEEA.

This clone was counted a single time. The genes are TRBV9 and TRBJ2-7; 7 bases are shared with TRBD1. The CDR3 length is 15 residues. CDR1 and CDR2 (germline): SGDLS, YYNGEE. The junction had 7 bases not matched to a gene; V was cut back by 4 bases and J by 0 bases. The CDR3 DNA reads TGTGCCAGCAGCAAGGGACAGTGGGCCTCCTACGAGCAGTACTTC. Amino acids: CASSKGQWASYEQYF.

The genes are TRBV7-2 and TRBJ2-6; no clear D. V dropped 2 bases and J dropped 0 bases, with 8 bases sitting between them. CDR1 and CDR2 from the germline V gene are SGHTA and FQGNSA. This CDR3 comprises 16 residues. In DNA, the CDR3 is TGTGCCAGCAGCTTACAGGTCGGCTCTGGGGCCAACGTCCTGACTTTC. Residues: CASSLQVGSGANVLTF. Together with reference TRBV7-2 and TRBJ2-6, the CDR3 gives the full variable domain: GAGVSQSPSNKVTEKGKDVELRCDPISGHTALYWYRQSLGQGLEFLIYFQGNSAPDKSGLPSDRFSAERTGGSVSTLTIQRTQQEDSAVYLCASSLQVGSGANVLTFGAGSRLTVL.

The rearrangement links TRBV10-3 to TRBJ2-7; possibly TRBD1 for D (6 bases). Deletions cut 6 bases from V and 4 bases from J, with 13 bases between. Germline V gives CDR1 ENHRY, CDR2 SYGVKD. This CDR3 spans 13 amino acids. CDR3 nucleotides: TGTGCCATCAGCGCGACAGGTTCTTACGAGCAGTACTTC. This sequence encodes CAISATGSYEQYF.

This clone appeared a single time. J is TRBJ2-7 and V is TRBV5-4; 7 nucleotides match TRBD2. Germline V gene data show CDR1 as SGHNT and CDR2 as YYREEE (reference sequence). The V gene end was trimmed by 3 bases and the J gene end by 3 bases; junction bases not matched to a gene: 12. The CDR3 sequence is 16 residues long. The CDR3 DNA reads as TGTGCCAGCAGCTACAAAAGAGCTAGCGGTGTCTACGAGCAGTACTTC. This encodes CASSYKRASGVYEQYF.

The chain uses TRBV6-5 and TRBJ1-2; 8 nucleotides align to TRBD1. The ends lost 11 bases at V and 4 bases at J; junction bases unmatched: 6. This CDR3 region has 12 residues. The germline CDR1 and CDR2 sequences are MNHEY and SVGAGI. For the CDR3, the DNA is TGTGCCGGGGACAGGACCCTCTATGGCTACACCTTC. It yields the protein CAGDRTLYGYTF.

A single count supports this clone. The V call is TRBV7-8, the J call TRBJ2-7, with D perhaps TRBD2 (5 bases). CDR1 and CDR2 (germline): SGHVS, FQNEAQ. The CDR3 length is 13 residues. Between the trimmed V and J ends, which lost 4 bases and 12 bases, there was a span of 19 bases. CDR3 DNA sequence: TGTGCCAGCAGCTCTCAAGTCGGGGTAGAGTGGTACTTC. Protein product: CASSSQVGVEWYF.

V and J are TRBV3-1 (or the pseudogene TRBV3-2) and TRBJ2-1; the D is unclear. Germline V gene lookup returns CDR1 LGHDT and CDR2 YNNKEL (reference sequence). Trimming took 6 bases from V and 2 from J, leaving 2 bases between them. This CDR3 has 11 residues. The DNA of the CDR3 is TGTGCCAGCAGTACCTACAATGAGCAGTTCTTC. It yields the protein CASSTYNEQFF.

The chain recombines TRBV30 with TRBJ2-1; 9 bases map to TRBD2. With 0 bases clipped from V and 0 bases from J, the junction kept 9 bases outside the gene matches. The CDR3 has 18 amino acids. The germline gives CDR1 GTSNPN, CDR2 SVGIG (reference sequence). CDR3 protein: CAWSVGRTSASSYNEQFF. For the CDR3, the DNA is TGTGCCTGGAGTGTAGGGAGGACTAGCGCCAGCTCCTACAATGAGCAGTTCTTC.

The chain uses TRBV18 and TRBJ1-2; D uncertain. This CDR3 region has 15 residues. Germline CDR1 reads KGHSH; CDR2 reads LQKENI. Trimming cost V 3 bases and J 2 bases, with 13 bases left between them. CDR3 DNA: TGTGCCAGCTCACCGGCCCGGAGGCCCAACTATGGCTACACCTTC. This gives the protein CASSPARRPNYGYTF.

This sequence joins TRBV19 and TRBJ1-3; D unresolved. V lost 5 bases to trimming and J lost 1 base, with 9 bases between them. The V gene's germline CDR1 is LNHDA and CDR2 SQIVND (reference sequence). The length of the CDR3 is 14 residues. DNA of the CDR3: TGTGCCAGTAGTCAGGCAGGATCTGGAAACACCATATATTTT. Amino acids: CASSQAGSGNTIYF. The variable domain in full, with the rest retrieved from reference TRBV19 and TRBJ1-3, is DGGITQSPKYLFRKEGQNVTLSCEQNLNHDAMYWYRQDPGQGLRLIYYSQIVNDFQKGDIAEGYSVSREKKESFPLTVTSAQKNPTAFYLCASSQAGSGNTIYFGEGSWLTVV.

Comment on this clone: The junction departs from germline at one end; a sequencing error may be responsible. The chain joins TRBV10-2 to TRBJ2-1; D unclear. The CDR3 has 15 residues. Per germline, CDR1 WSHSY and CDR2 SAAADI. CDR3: CARHLPNWSFNEQFF. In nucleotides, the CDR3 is TGCGCCAGGCACCTTCCAAACTGGTCCTTCAATGAGCAGTTCTTC.

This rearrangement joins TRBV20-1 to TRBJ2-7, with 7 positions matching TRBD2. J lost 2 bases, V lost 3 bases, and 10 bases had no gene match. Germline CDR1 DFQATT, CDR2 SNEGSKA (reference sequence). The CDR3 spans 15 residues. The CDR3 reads CSASFIAGVTYEQYF. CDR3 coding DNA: TGCAGTGCTAGTTTCATCGCGGGAGTCACCTACGAGCAGTACTTC.

This CDR3 reads CASSLASGGMGETQYF. The CDR3 DNA follows: TGTGCCAGCAGTTTAGCATCCGGCGGGATGGGAGAGACCCAGTACTTC. The chain uses TRBV27 and TRBJ2-5; TRBD2 might be the D (6 bases). Trimming took 2 bases from V and 4 from J, leaving 17 bases between them. The V gene's germline CDR1 is MNHEY and CDR2 SMNVEV (reference sequence). The CDR3 length is 16 residues.

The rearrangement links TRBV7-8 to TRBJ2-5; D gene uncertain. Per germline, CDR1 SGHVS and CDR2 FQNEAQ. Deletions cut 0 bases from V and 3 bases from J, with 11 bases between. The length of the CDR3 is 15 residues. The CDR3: CASSLAGWQEETQYF. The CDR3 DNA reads TGTGCCAGCAGCTTAGCGGGCTGGCAAGAAGAGACCCAGTACTTC.

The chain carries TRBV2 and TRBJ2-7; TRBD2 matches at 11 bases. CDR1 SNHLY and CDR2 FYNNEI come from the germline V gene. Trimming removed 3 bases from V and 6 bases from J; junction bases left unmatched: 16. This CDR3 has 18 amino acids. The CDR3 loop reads CASSDPRLTSGSGGEQYF. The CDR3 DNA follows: TGTGCCAGCAGTGACCCCCGACTTACTAGCGGGAGTGGAGGCGAGCAGTACTTC.

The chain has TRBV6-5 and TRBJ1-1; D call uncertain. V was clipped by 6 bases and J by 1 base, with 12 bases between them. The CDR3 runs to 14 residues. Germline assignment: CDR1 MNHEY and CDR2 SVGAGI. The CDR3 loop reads CASSLIAGNTEAFF. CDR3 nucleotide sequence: TGTGCCAGCAGCTTGATCGCCGGGAACACTGAAGCTTTCTTT.

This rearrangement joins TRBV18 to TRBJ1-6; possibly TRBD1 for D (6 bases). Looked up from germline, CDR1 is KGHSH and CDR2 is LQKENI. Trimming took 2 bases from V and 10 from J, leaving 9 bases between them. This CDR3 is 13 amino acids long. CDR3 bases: TGTGCCAGCTCACCAGGACAGAACTCACCCCTCCACTTT. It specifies CASSPGQNSPLHF.

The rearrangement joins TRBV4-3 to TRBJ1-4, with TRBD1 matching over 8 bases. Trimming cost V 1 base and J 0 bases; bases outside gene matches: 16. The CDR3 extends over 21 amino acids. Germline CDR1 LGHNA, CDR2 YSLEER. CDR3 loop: CASSQAIPGTGVQTTNEKLFF. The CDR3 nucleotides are TGCGCCAGCAGCCAAGCCATCCCCGGGACAGGAGTACAAACAACTAATGAAAAACTGTTTTTT.

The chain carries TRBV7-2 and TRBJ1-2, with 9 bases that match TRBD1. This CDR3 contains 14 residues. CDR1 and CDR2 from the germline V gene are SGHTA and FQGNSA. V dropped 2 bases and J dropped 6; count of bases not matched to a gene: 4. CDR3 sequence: CASSLPDRGDGYTF. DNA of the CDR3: TGTGCCAGCAGCTTACCGGACAGGGGAGATGGCTACACCTTC.

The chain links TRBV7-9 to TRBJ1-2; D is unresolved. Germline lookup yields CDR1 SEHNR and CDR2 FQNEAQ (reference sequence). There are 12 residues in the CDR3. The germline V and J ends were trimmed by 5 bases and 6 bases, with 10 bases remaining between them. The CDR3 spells CASSPMGDGYTF. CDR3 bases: TGTGCCAGCAGCCCCATGGGAGATGGCTACACCTTC.

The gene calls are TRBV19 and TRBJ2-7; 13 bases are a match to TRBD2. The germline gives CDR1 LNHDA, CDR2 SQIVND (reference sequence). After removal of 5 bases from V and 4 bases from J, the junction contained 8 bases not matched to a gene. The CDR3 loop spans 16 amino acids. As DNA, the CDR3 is TGTGCCAGTAGTCCCTGGACTAGCGGGAGCCGGTACGAGCAGTACTTC. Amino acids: CASSPWTSGSRYEQYF.

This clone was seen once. The CDR3 region is CASSPPPGVTDTQYF. CDR3 DNA: TGTGCCAGCTCACCACCGCCGGGGGTCACAGATACGCAGTATTTT. The chain carries TRBV18 and TRBJ2-3; possible D gene TRBD2, 6 bases. This CDR3 is 15 amino acids long. Germline loops: CDR1 KGHSH, CDR2 LQKENI. Deletions cut 0 bases from V and 2 bases from J, with 9 bases between.

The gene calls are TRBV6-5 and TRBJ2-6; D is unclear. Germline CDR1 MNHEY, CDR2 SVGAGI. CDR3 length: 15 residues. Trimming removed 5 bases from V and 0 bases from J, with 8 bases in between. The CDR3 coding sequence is TGTGCCAGCAGTCCTATTCTCTCTGGGGCCAACGTCCTGACTTTC. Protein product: CASSPILSGANVLTF.

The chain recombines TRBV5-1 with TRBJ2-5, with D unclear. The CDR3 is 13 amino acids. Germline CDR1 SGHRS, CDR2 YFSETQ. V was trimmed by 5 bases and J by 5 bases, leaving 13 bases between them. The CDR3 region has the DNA TGCGCCAGCAGTTCCACCGGAGATGAGACCCAGTACTTC. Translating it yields CASSSTGDETQYF.

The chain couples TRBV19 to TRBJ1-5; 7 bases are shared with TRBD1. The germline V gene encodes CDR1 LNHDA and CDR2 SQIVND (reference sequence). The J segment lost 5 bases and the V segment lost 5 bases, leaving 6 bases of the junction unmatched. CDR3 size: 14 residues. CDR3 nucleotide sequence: TGTGCCAGTAGTCCGGGACAGTTCCATCAGCCCCAGCATTTT. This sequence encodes CASSPGQFHQPQHF.